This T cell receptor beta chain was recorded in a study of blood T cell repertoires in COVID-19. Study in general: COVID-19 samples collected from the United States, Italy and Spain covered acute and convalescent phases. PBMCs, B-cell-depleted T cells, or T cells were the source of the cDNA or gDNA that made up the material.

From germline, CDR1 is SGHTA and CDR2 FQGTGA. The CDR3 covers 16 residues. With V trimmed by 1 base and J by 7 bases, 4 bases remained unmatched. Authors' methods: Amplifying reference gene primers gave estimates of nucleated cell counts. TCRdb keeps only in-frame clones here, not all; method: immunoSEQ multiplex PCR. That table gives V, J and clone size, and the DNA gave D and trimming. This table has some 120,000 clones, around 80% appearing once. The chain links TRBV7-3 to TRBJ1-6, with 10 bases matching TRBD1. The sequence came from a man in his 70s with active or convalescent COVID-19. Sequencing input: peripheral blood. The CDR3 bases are TGTGCCAGCAGCTTAAGGACAGGGGGACTCAATTCACCCCTCCACTTT. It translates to CASSLRTGGLNSPLHF.